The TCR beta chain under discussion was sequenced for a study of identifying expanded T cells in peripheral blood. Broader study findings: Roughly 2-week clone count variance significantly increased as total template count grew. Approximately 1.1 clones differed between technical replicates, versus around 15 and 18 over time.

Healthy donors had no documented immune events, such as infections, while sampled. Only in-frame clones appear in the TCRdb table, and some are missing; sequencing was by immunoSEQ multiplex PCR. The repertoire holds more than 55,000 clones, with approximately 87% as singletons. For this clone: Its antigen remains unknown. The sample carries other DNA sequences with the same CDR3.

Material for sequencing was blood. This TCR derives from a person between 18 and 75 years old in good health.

The CDR3, as DNA: TGCGCCAGCAGCTTCAGCGGATACAATGAGCAGTTCTTC. It yields the protein CASSFSGYNEQFF. The chain recombines TRBV5-1 with TRBJ2-1; tentative D call: TRBD2 (5 bases). The CDR3 covers 13 residues. Germline V gene sequence: CDR1 SGHRS, CDR2 YFSETQ. Trimming left V 2 bases short and J 4 bases short, with 7 bases between.